Each of the 17 T cell receptor beta chains below was sequenced from the same sample in a study of shared clonotypes between healthy human individuals. As defined, naive CD8 cells were CD45RO-negative and positively selected for CCR7, with terminally differentiated effector memory CD45RA+ cells excluded. Sequencing used immunoSEQ multiplex PCR; TCRdb keeps in-frame clones, though not all of them. Of about 2.1 million clones in the sample, 90% to 95% were seen once. Material: naive CD8+ T cells from PBMCs. These receptors were obtained from a man between 18 and 35 years old in good health. Some clones in this sample may be carry-over from other donors' samples.

This clone was observed once. The chain links TRBV29-1 to TRBJ1-2; 8 nucleotides agree with TRBD1. The V segment lost 4 bases and the J segment 1 base; nucleotides outside the gene matches: 2. Germline CDR1 is SQVTM and CDR2 is ANQGSEA. The CDR3 runs 13 residues. The DNA of the CDR3 is TGCAGCGTTGCAGGGGGCGATAACTATGGCTACACCTTC. It is translated as CSVAGGDNYGYTF.

The CDR3 coding sequence is TGTGCCAGCAGTTTAGGGGGGAGCGGGTTTTATGAGCAGTTCTTC. Amino acid sequence: CASSLGGSGFYEQFF. This chain uses TRBV27 with TRBJ2-1; possible D gene TRBD2, 6 bases. The CDR3 runs to 15 residues. With 2 bases removed from V and 8 bases from J, the gap between germline ends came to 16 bases. Germline CDR1 MNHEY, CDR2 SMNVEV (reference sequence).

This rearrangement joins TRBV15 to TRBJ1-2; TRBD1 aligns across 7 bases. The CDR3 is 15 amino acids. Germline V gene data show CDR1 as LNHNV and CDR2 as YYDKDF (reference sequence). Trimming took 4 bases from V and 6 from J; bases not matched to a gene: 11. CDR3 in DNA: TGTGCCACCAGCACGACAGGGCGGACTAGTAATGGCTACACCTTC. Translation: CATSTTGRTSNGYTF.

The V call is TRBV5-1, the J call TRBJ2-7; possible D gene TRBD2, 5 bases. Germline lookup yields CDR1 SGHRS and CDR2 YFSETQ. Trimming pared 7 bases from V and 6 bases from J, leaving 17 bases between. The CDR3 covers 13 residues. Written as DNA, the CDR3 is TGCGCCAGCTCGTGGACGGGATCTGGCGAGCAGTACTTC. Its protein product is CASSWTGSGEQYF.

In regard to this clone: The same CDR3 can be traced to other DNA sequences in this sample. The V call is TRBV27, the J call TRBJ2-7; 11 nucleotides match TRBD2. The germline V gene encodes CDR1 MNHEY and CDR2 SMNVEV (reference sequence). Trimming at V came to 5 bases and at J to 1 base, leaving 4 bases not matched to a gene. This CDR3 contains 15 residues. CDR3 nucleotides: TGTGCCAGCAGTCTTGGGACTAGCGGTTCCTACGAGCAGTACTTC. It codes for CASSLGTSGSYEQYF.

The chain has TRBV5-6 and TRBJ2-3, with 7 nucleotides matching TRBD1. The ends lost 3 bases at V and 2 bases at J; junction bases unmatched: 3. The CDR3 runs to 14 residues. The germline V gene encodes CDR1 SGHDT and CDR2 YYEEEE. DNA of the CDR3: TGTGCCAGCAGCTGGGGACAGTCCACAGATACGCAGTATTTT. It encodes CASSWGQSTDTQYF.

The rearrangement links TRBV28 to TRBJ2-7; possible D gene TRBD1, 5 bases. The V end lost 2 bases, the J end lost 6 bases, and 11 bases lay between the germline ends. The CDR3 extends over 13 amino acids. The V gene's germline CDR1 is MDHEN and CDR2 SYDVKM. CDR3 residues: CASSLMTVAEQYF. CDR3 sequence (DNA): TGTGCCAGCAGTTTAATGACAGTAGCCGAGCAGTACTTC.

This clone was seen just once. The chain has TRBV7-9 and TRBJ2-7; D might be TRBD1 or TRBD2, each matching 5 bases. Between the trimmed V and J ends, which lost 5 bases and 0 bases, there was a span of 14 bases. Germline lookup yields CDR1 SEHNR and CDR2 FQNEAQ (reference sequence). The CDR3 length is 15 residues. CDR3 coding DNA: TGTGCCAGCAGCCCGGGGCCCACAGACTCCTACGAGCAGTACTTC. Translated, it gives CASSPGPTDSYEQYF.

This sequence joins TRBV9 and TRBJ2-4; D gene uncertain. This CDR3 has 15 amino acids. V was cut by 0 bases and J by 4 bases, with 11 bases left in between. Germline V gene sequence: CDR1 SGDLS, CDR2 YYNGEE. This chain's CDR3 is CASSVEAGRKNIQYF. Written as DNA, the CDR3 is TGTGCCAGCAGCGTAGAAGCAGGCCGAAAAAACATTCAGTACTTC.

The chain has TRBV4-3 and TRBJ2-7; 10 bases align to TRBD1. This CDR3 contains 15 residues. Germline values: CDR1 LGHNA, CDR2 YSLEER. The ends lost 4 bases at V and 6 bases at J; junction bases unmatched: 9. The CDR3 region is CASSPTRQGAFEQYF. DNA of the CDR3: TGCGCCAGCAGCCCTACCCGACAGGGGGCCTTCGAGCAGTACTTC.

A word on this clone: At one end the junction does not follow the germline gene, possibly because of a read error. This chain connects TRBV27 to TRBJ2-5; D tentatively fits TRBD1 or TRBD2 (6 bases each). The CDR3 is made up of 17 amino acids. CDR1 MNHEY and CDR2 SMNVEV come from the germline V gene (reference sequence). CDR3 residues: CASSLSPRRGAGETQYF. CDR3 bases: TGTGCCAGCAGCTTATCCCCACGGAGGGGGGCGGGAGAGACCCAGTACTTC.

This chain uses TRBV7-3 with TRBJ1-1; D possibly corresponds to TRBD1 (5 bases). V lost 5 bases to trimming and J lost 3 bases, with 13 bases between them. The germline V gene has CDR1 SGHTA and CDR2 FQGTGA. The CDR3 runs to 14 residues. CDR3: CASSPGDGYTEAFF. The CDR3 nucleotides read TGTGCCAGCAGCCCGGGGGACGGGTACACTGAAGCTTTCTTT.

The V gene is TRBV9, the J gene TRBJ1-5, with a tentative D call TRBD1 (5 bases). V lost 0 bases to trimming and J lost 3 bases, with 10 bases between them. This CDR3 has 15 residues. Germline assignment: CDR1 SGDLS and CDR2 YYNGEE. The CDR3 spells CASSVGDANNQPQHF. In DNA form, the CDR3 reads TGTGCCAGCAGCGTAGGGGACGCAAACAATCAGCCCCAGCATTTT.

This chain links TRBV13 with TRBJ2-5, with 7 bases fitting TRBD1. V was clipped by 4 bases and J by 4 bases; unmatched bases: 9. There are 15 residues in the CDR3. Germline-derived CDR1 and CDR2 are PRHDT and FYEKMQ (reference sequence). CDR3: CASSSRDRTRETQYF. The CDR3 DNA reads TGTGCCAGCAGCTCCCGGGACAGAACCCGAGAGACCCAGTACTTC.

This clone was observed a handful of times. This chain joins TRBV15 and TRBJ2-2; D possibly corresponds to TRBD1 (6 bases). Deletions cut 5 bases from V and 6 bases from J, with 13 bases between. CDR3 length: 14 residues. Germline V gives CDR1 LNHNV, CDR2 YYDKDF (reference sequence). CDR3 loop: CATSAAWGPGELFF. CDR3 coding DNA: TGTGCCACCAGCGCGGCGTGGGGGCCCGGGGAGCTGTTTTTT.

The CDR3 DNA follows: TGTGCCAGCAGCCTCGGGACGAGGATCGATGAGCAGTTCTTC. Protein product: CASSLGTRIDEQFF. The chain has TRBV11-2 and TRBJ2-1; D may correspond to TRBD1 or TRBD2 (5 bases each). Germline assignment: CDR1 SGHAT and CDR2 FQNNGV. V lost 5 bases to trimming and J lost 8 bases, with 16 bases between them. The CDR3 has 14 residues. Full variable domain (rest looked up from reference TRBV11-2 and TRBJ2-1): EAGVAQSPRYKIIEKRQSVAFWCNPISGHATLYWYQQILGQGPKLLIQFQNNGVVDDSQLPKDRFSAERLKGVDSTLKIQPAKLEDSAVYLCASSLGTRIDEQFFGPGTRLTVL.

The chain is built from TRBV5-1 and TRBJ2-3; 12 nucleotides match TRBD2. V lost 4 bases and J lost 6; bases outside the gene matches: 3. Germline CDR1 reads SGHRS; CDR2 reads YFSETQ. The CDR3 contains 14 residues. The chain's CDR3 is CASSLTSGSDTQYF. The CDR3 DNA is TGCGCCAGCAGCCTGACTAGCGGGAGTGATACGCAGTATTTT. The entire variable domain, with the rest obtained from reference TRBV5-1 and TRBJ2-3, is as follows: KAGVTQTPRYLIKTRGQQVTLSCSPISGHRSVSWYQQTPGQGLQFLFEYFSETQRNKGNFPGRFSGRQFSNSRSEMNVSTLELGDSALYLCASSLTSGSDTQYFGPGTRLTVL.